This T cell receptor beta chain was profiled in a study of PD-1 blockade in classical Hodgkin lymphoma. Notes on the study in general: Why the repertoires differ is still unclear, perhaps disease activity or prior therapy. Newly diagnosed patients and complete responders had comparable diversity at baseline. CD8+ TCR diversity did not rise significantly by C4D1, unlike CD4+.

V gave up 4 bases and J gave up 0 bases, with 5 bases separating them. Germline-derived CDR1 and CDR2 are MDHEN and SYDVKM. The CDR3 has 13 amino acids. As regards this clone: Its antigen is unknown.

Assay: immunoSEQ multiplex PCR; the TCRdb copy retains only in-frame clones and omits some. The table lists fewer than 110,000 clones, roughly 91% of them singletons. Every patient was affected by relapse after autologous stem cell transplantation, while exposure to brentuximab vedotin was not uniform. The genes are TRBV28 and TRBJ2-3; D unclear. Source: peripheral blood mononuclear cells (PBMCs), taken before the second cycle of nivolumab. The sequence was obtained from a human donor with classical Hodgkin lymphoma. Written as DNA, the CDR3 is TGTGCCAGCAGTTCTACTAGCACAGATACGCAGTATTTT. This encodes CASSSTSTDTQYF.